The 32 T cell receptor beta chains below were found in one sample sequenced in a study of blood T cell repertoires in COVID-19. Profiling relied on immunoSEQ multiplex PCR, and the TCRdb table lists in-frame clones only, not all of them. The sample lists 190,000 or so clones, roughly four fifths occurring once. What was sequenced was PBMCs or T cells enriched from blood (not recorded which). These receptors were obtained from a man aged 35 to 55 who had recovered from COVID-19.

The chain carries TRBV5-1 and TRBJ1-3; TRBD1 agrees at 8 bases. This CDR3 has 16 amino acids. Germline V CDR1 and CDR2: SGHRS, YFSETQ. The V segment lost 0 bases and the J segment 1 base; nucleotides outside the gene matches: 3. The CDR3 nucleotides read TGCGCCAGCAGCTTGGCAGGACAGGGTTCTGGAAACACCATATATTTT. This encodes CASSLAGQGSGNTIYF.

The rearrangement uses TRBV29-1 and TRBJ1-1; a possible D gene is TRBD1 (6 bases). Germline values: CDR1 SQVTM, CDR2 ANQGSEA. V shed 2 bases and J shed 8 bases, with 15 bases lying between them. This CDR3 contains 13 residues. CDR3 amino acids: CSVERQGLLEAFF. The CDR3 DNA follows: TGCAGCGTTGAACGGCAGGGGCTTCTCGAAGCTTTCTTT.

The gene calls are TRBV30 and TRBJ1-6; weak D call: TRBD1 (6 bases). This CDR3 has 14 residues. CDR1 and CDR2 (germline): GTSNPN, SVGIG (reference sequence). V lost 1 base and J 7 bases, leaving 11 bases between the germline ends. In DNA form, the CDR3 reads TGTGCCTGGAGTGACTGGCAGGGGAATTCACCCCTCCACTTT. Its translation: CAWSDWQGNSPLHF.

The gene calls are TRBV6-5 and TRBJ1-6, with D possibly being TRBD1 (6 bases). This CDR3 contains 15 residues. Trimming stripped 1 base from V and 6 bases from J, with 10 bases between. CDR1 is MNHEY and CDR2 is SVGAGI in the germline V gene. CDR3 sequence reads: CASSYLDRINSPLHF. Written as DNA, the CDR3 is TGTGCCAGCAGTTACTTAGACAGGATTAATTCACCCCTCCACTTT.

The rearrangement uses TRBV27 and TRBJ1-2; D gene unclear. The CDR3 loop spans 20 amino acids. CDR1 is MNHEY and CDR2 is SMNVEV in the germline V gene (reference sequence). The V end lost 1 base, the J end lost 0 bases, and 24 bases lay between the germline ends. As DNA, the CDR3 is TGTGCCAGCAGTTTATATTCCGGTTCAGCGTTGAGGACTTCTAACTATGGCTACACCTTC. This gives the protein CASSLYSGSALRTSNYGYTF.

The chain is built from TRBV20-1 and TRBJ2-7; the D gene is possibly TRBD2 (5 bases). V was clipped by 3 bases and J by 2 bases, with 17 bases between them. CDR1 and CDR2 (germline): DFQATT, SNEGSKA (reference sequence). The CDR3 length is 15 residues. CDR3 sequence: CSASARGRIPYEQYF. The CDR3 DNA sequence: TGCAGTGCTAGTGCTAGAGGGCGGATTCCCTACGAGCAGTACTTC.

The J gene is TRBJ2-3, the V gene TRBV30; D uncertain. CDR1 and CDR2 (germline): GTSNPN, SVGIG (reference sequence). V was clipped by 2 bases and J by 3 bases, with 12 bases between them. This CDR3 region has 14 residues. CDR3: CAWSPLAGTDTQYF. The CDR3 coding sequence is TGTGCCTGGAGTCCCCTCGCCGGGACAGATACGCAGTATTTT.

This sequence joins TRBV12-3 or TRBV12-4 and TRBJ2-3; no reliable D call. The CDR3 is 12 amino acids. The ends were cut back, 1 base at V and 6 bases at J, with 5 bases in the middle. The DNA for the CDR3 is TGTGCCAGCAGTTTAGGAGTGGATACGCAGTATTTT. Its protein is CASSLGVDTQYF.

This chain connects TRBV6-6 to TRBJ1-1, with TRBD1 identical over 10 bases. V shed 2 bases and J 11 bases; nucleotides not matched to a gene: 8. Germline V CDR1 and CDR2: MNHNY, SVGAGI (reference sequence). The CDR3 consists of 14 residues. The CDR3 sequence: CASSYGPGQGWAFF. As DNA, the CDR3 is TGTGCCAGCAGTTACGGGCCGGGACAGGGGTGGGCTTTCTTT.

The chain carries TRBV10-3 and TRBJ2-6; TRBD1 might be the D (6 bases). This CDR3 is 16 amino acids long. The germline V gene encodes CDR1 ENHRY and CDR2 SYGVKD. V was clipped by 5 bases and J by 0 bases, with 11 bases between them. For the CDR3, the DNA is TGTGCCATCAGTAAATCAGGGGCCTCTGGGGCCAACGTCCTGACTTTC. Protein sequence: CAISKSGASGANVLTF.

V gene TRBV9 combines with J gene TRBJ1-3; 8 bases map to TRBD1. The germline CDR1 and CDR2 sequences are SGDLS and YYNGEE. CDR3 length equals 13 residues. The J segment lost 8 bases and the V segment lost 3 bases, leaving 4 bases of the junction unmatched. CDR3 nucleotide sequence: TGTGCCAGCAGCGCAGGACAGGGAGACACCATATATTTT. Translation: CASSAGQGDTIYF.

The V and J genes are TRBV7-9 and TRBJ2-1, with 11 bases matching TRBD2. This CDR3 has 14 amino acids. CDR1 is SEHNR and CDR2 is FQNEAQ in the germline V gene (reference sequence). After removal of 7 bases from V and 3 bases from J, the junction contained 2 bases not matched to a gene. CDR3 sequence reads: CASKLAGVYNEQFF. The CDR3 coding sequence is TGTGCCAGCAAACTAGCGGGAGTCTACAATGAGCAGTTCTTC.

The chain joins TRBV6-5 to TRBJ1-2, with TRBD1 as a possible D gene (5 bases). This CDR3 contains 13 residues. CDR1 is MNHEY and CDR2 is SVGAGI in the germline V gene. Trimming took 4 bases from V and 7 from J, leaving 13 bases between them. The CDR3 DNA follows: TGTGCCAGCAGTTCCTACCGGGGGGGTGGCTACACCTTC. Residues: CASSSYRGGGYTF.

The chain combines TRBV18 with TRBJ2-2; a weak D match, TRBD2 (7 bases). Trimming stripped 8 bases from V and 0 bases from J, with 13 bases between. Germline CDR1 and CDR2: KGHSH and LQKENI. CDR3 length: 15 amino acids. In nucleotides, the CDR3 is TGTGCCAGCGAAGCGGGACACACGAACACCGGGGAGCTGTTTTTT. Its protein is CASEAGHTNTGELFF.

This clone was recorded once. CDR3 sequence: CASSNQGGYTDTQYF. The CDR3 DNA follows: TGTGCCAGCAGCAACCAGGGGGGCTACACAGATACGCAGTATTTT. The chain carries TRBV9 and TRBJ2-3; D possibly corresponds to TRBD1 (7 bases). V lost 4 bases to trimming and J lost 2 bases, with 14 bases between them. The CDR3 has 15 amino acids. CDR1 and CDR2 (germline): SGDLS, YYNGEE.

The chain carries TRBV27 and TRBJ1-6; D remains ambiguous. V was cut by 2 bases and J by 6 bases, with 8 bases left in between. Germline V lookup: CDR1 MNHEY, CDR2 SMNVEV (reference sequence). CDR3 size: 14 residues. The CDR3 nucleotides read TGTGCCAGCAGTTTAGTGGGCCCTAATTCACCCCTCCACTTT. As protein: CASSLVGPNSPLHF.

The rearrangement uses TRBV21-1 and TRBJ2-7; the table assigns TRBD2, which was not confirmed against the DNA. TRBV21-1 is given as a pseudogene. This CDR3 comprises 15 residues. The CDR3 DNA reads TGTGCCAGCAGCAACGGGACTAGCGGGGCCGGGGAGCAGTACTTC. This sequence encodes CASSNGTSGAGEQYF.

This clone has a single count. The chain links TRBV12-3 or TRBV12-4 to TRBJ1-2, with 7 bases fitting TRBD1. The junction had 6 bases not matched to a gene; V was cut back by 6 bases and J by 8 bases. The CDR3 contains 12 residues. Written as DNA, the CDR3 is TGTGCCAGCAGCACGACAGGGTTCGGCTACACCTTC. As protein: CASSTTGFGYTF.

The chain has TRBV7-8 and TRBJ2-1; 7 nucleotides line up with TRBD2. This CDR3 has 16 residues. V shed 5 bases, J shed 3 bases, and the junction held 10 bases outside the gene matches. The germline CDR1 and CDR2 sequences are SGHVS and FQNEAQ. The CDR3 DNA reads as TGTGCCAGCAGCCCTACTAGCGACTTGTTCTACAATGAGCAGTTCTTC. Amino acids: CASSPTSDLFYNEQFF.

The rearrangement links TRBV19 to TRBJ2-1; the D gene is possibly TRBD2 (6 bases). From germline, CDR1 is LNHDA and CDR2 SQIVND (reference sequence). The V end lost 0 bases, the J end lost 0 bases, and 15 bases lay between the germline ends. The CDR3 runs 18 residues. As DNA, the CDR3 is TGTGCCAGTAGTATAGAGCCATACCCCGGGAGCTCCTACAATGAGCAGTTCTTC. Translating it yields CASSIEPYPGSSYNEQFF. Complete variable domain (other parts from reference TRBV19 and TRBJ2-1): DGGITQSPKYLFRKEGQNVTLSCEQNLNHDAMYWYRQDPGQGLRLIYYSQIVNDFQKGDIAEGYSVSREKKESFPLTVTSAQKNPTAFYLCASSIEPYPGSSYNEQFFGPGTRLTVL.

This clone was seen only a few times. The chain joins TRBV7-9 to TRBJ2-2; a possible D gene is TRBD1 (6 bases). The CDR3 is made up of 15 amino acids. Germline CDR1 reads SEHNR; CDR2 reads FQNEAQ (reference sequence). Trimming removed 10 bases from V and 0 bases from J, with 15 bases in between. The DNA for the CDR3 is TGTGCCATCCGGACAGTTTTCGCGAACACCGGGGAGCTGTTTTTT. Translation: CAIRTVFANTGELFF.

This clone has just a few counts. This chain joins TRBV7-3 and TRBJ2-3; D might be TRBD2 (7 bases). Looked up from germline, CDR1 is SGHTA and CDR2 is FQGTGA. The length of the CDR3 is 16 residues. The V and J ends lost 4 bases and 3 bases respectively, with 17 bases between them. CDR3 DNA sequence: TGTGCCAGCAGCTCCGGATCAGGGAGGGGGACAGATACGCAGTATTTT. It codes for CASSSGSGRGTDTQYF.

The chain couples TRBV5-6 to TRBJ2-5; TRBD2 matches at 12 bases. Trimming took 0 bases from V and 5 from J; bases not matched to a gene: 5. CDR1 is SGHDT, CDR2 YYEEEE, per germline. CDR3 length: 16 residues. This CDR3 is CASSLGLAGGPETQYF. The CDR3 bases are TGTGCCAGCAGCTTGGGGCTAGCGGGAGGGCCGGAGACCCAGTACTTC.

The chain links TRBV20-1 to TRBJ2-7; the D gene is possibly TRBD2 (7 bases). The CDR3 is 11 amino acids. Germline V gene data show CDR1 as DFQATT and CDR2 as SNEGSKA (reference sequence). CDR3 sequence: CRGGGRSEQYF. CDR3 DNA: TGCAGGGGAGGGGGGAGAAGCGAGCAGTACTTC.

The gene calls are TRBV5-4 and TRBJ2-5, with D perhaps matching TRBD1 (5 bases). V was clipped by 6 bases and J by 3 bases, with 18 bases between them. CDR1 and CDR2 (germline): SGHNT, YYREEE (reference sequence). This CDR3 has 15 amino acids. This CDR3 reads CASTDIGGAKETQYF. The CDR3 DNA is TGTGCCAGCACCGATATTGGTGGGGCGAAAGAGACCCAGTACTTC.

The J gene is TRBJ2-5, the V gene TRBV11-3; no clear D. Germline CDR1 SGHNT, CDR2 YENEEA. Deletions cut 4 bases from V and 5 bases from J, with 11 bases between. The CDR3 runs to 13 residues. The CDR3 sequence: CASSSHHRETQYF. CDR3 nucleotide sequence: TGTGCCAGCAGCTCCCACCACCGGGAGACCCAGTACTTC.

The V and J genes are TRBV7-2 and TRBJ2-7; D is perhaps TRBD1 (6 bases). Trimming removed 5 bases at V and 2 bases at J, with 13 bases between. The CDR3 is 14 residues long. Germline V gives CDR1 SGHTA, CDR2 FQGNSA. This CDR3 reads CASSRGAGAYEQYF. The DNA of the CDR3 is TGTGCCAGCAGCCGGGGCGCAGGGGCCTACGAGCAGTACTTC.

Ten or more counts support this clone. V usage is TRBV30 and J usage is TRBJ2-2; D not certain. Germline-derived CDR1 and CDR2 are GTSNPN and SVGIG (reference sequence). This CDR3 contains 12 residues. The ends were cut back, 0 bases at V and 7 bases at J, with 6 bases in the middle. For the CDR3, the DNA is TGTGCCTGGAGTGTACGCGACGGGGAGCTGTTTTTT. Its translation: CAWSVRDGELFF. Together with reference TRBV30 and TRBJ2-2, the CDR3 gives the full variable domain: SQTIHQWPATLVQPVGSPLSLECTVEGTSNPNLYWYRQAAGRGLQLLFYSVGIGQISSEVPQNLSASRPQDRQFILSSKKLLLSDSGFYLCAWSVRDGELFFGEGSRLTVL.

The chain uses TRBV3-1 (or the pseudogene TRBV3-2) and TRBJ1-2; possible D gene TRBD1, 5 bases. V lost 2 bases, J lost 6 bases, and 10 bases lay in between. This CDR3 spans 13 amino acids. Germline lookup yields CDR1 LGHDT and CDR2 YNNKEL (reference sequence). The CDR3 protein is CASSQSSGDGYTF. CDR3 nucleotide sequence: TGTGCCAGCAGCCAATCCTCGGGGGATGGCTACACCTTC.

The V call is TRBV12-3 or TRBV12-4, the J call TRBJ1-2; D unresolved. The CDR3 has 13 residues. Trimming took 6 bases from V and 2 from J, leaving 10 bases between them. The DNA of the CDR3 is TGTGCCAGCAGCCGAGGAGGGAACTATGGCTACACCTTC. The encoded protein is CASSRGGNYGYTF.

The chain recombines TRBV7-9 with TRBJ1-1, with unresolved D. Trimming removed 0 bases at V and 1 base at J, with 3 bases between. This CDR3 region has 13 residues. CDR1 is SEHNR, CDR2 FQNEAQ, per germline (reference sequence). CDR3 nucleotide sequence: TGTGCCAGCAGCTTAGCTCAGAACACTGAAGCTTTCTTT. This gives the protein CASSLAQNTEAFF. Full variable domain (rest looked up from reference TRBV7-9 and TRBJ1-1): DTGVSQNPRHKITKRGQNVTFRCDPISEHNRLYWYRQTLGQGPEFLTYFQNEAQLEKSRLLSDRFSAERPKGSFSTLEIQRTEQGDSAMYLCASSLAQNTEAFFGQGTRLTVV.

The chain joins TRBV7-8 to TRBJ2-7; no firm D call. This CDR3 comprises 12 residues. Per germline, CDR1 SGHVS and CDR2 FQNEAQ. V was trimmed by 6 bases and J by 0 bases, leaving 6 bases between them. This CDR3 is CASRLSSYEQYF. In DNA form, the CDR3 reads TGTGCCAGCAGACTTTCCTCCTACGAGCAGTACTTC.